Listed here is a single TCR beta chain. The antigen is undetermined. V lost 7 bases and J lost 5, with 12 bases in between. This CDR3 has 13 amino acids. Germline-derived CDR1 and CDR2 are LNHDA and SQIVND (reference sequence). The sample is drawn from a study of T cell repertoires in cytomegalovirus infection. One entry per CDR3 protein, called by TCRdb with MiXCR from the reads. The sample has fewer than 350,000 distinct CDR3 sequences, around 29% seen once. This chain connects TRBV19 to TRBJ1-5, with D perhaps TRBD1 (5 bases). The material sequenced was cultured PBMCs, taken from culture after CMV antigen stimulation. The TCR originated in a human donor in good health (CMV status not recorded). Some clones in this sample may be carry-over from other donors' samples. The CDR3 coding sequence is TGTGCCAGTACAGGGACGGGGGATCAGCCCCAGCATTTT. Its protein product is CASTGTGDQPQHF.